This T cell receptor beta chain was found in a study of blood T cell repertoires in COVID-19. In the study overall: Samples representing acute and convalescent COVID-19 were sourced from the United States, Italy and Spain.

Source study methods: Estimated nucleated cell counts came from reference gene primer amplification. Clones were read by immunoSEQ multiplex PCR, and TCRdb kept only the in-frame ones, dropping some. The V and J calls and clone size come from that table; D and trimming were worked out from the DNA. The sample has approximately 300,000 clones, approximately 90% seen once. Germline CDR1 and CDR2: GTSNPN and SVGIG (reference sequence). Trimming left V 3 bases short and J 5 bases short, with 19 bases between. This CDR3 has 15 residues. Enrollees, about 18 to 89 years old, lived in about two dozen US areas. This clone has only one observation.

This TCR was sampled from a woman younger than 45 who had recovered from COVID-19. Input material: PBMCs or T cells enriched from blood (not recorded which). The V gene is TRBV30, the J gene TRBJ1-1; a possible D gene is TRBD1 (6 bases). The CDR3 spells CAWSTGGALGTEAFF. The CDR3 DNA reads TGTGCCTGGAGCACCGGGGGGGCGCTGGGAACTGAAGCTTTCTTT.